A selection of T cell receptor beta chains follows, all from one sample in a study of T cell repertoires and leukemia-associated antigens. For these TCRs, the target antigens are not known. TCRdb re-analysed the 5' RACE reads in MiXCR, keeping a single row per CDR3 protein. This table has about 10,000 distinct CDR3 sequences, about 42% appearing once. Sequenced input: CD3+ T cells sorted from blood and cultured. The source of these receptors is a female donor in good health. The CDR3 runs from the conserved cysteine through the conserved F or W. A D gene is named only where the DNA matches it firmly. For some rows the clone size is stated as once, few or many, or as a class when expanded; others skip it.

>NA|TRBV7-9|NA|TRBJ2-2
CAEDGRTPGELFF
TGTGCCGAAGACGGGAGAACTCCCGGGGAGCTGTTTTTT
>NA|TRBV7-6|NA|TRBJ2-7
CASSLAAGTYEQYF
TGTGCCAGCAGCTTAGCTGCGGGCACCTACGAGCAGTACTTC
>many|TRBV7-9|TRBD1|TRBJ1-2
CASSLYRSGGRVYGYTF
TGTGCCAGCAGCTTATATAGGTCAGGGGGCAGAGTATATGGCTACACCTTC
>few|TRBV4-1|NA|TRBJ2-1
CASSQVMGGVNEQFF
TGCGCCAGCAGCCAAGTTATGGGTGGGGTGAATGAGCAGTTCTTC
>NA|TRBV11-2|NA|TRBJ2-1
CASSLWVAYSEQFF
TGTGCCAGCAGCTTATGGGTAGCGTACAGCGAGCAGTTCTTC
>medium-sized|TRBV20-1|TRBD2|TRBJ2-7
CSAPTSGASYEQYF
TGCAGTGCCCCGACTAGCGGGGCTTCCTACGAGCAGTACTTC
>few|TRBV18|TRBD2|TRBJ2-7
CASSPESGNRYEQYF
TGTGCCAGCTCACCGGAGAGCGGGAATAGATACGAGCAGTACTTC
>few|TRBV7-2|TRBD2|TRBJ2-7
CASSRVRLAGGPDEQYF
TGTGCCAGCAGCAGGGTTCGACTGGCGGGAGGGCCGGACGAGCAGTACTTC
>few|TRBV7-8|TRBD1|TRBJ2-7
CASTGGVLALAPYEQYF
TGTGCCAGCACAGGGGGCGTTCTAGCCCTAGCCCCTTACGAGCAGTACTTC
>NA|TRBV10-3|NA|TRBJ2-7
CAIRSGLGDEQYF
TGTGCCATCAGATCTGGACTGGGAGACGAGCAGTACTTC
>many|TRBV20-1|NA|TRBJ2-7
CSAIFGHLSYEQYF
TGCAGTGCTATCTTCGGACACCTCTCCTACGAGCAGTACTTC
>medium-sized|TRBV5-1|TRBD1|TRBJ2-2
CASSPPGTGVPGELFF
TGCGCCAGCAGCCCTCCCGGGACAGGGGTTCCCGGGGAGCTGTTTTTT
>NA|TRBV4-2|NA|TRBJ1-2
CASSPSSNYGYTF
TGTGCCAGCAGCCCGTCTAGCAACTATGGCTACACCTTC
>medium-sized|TRBV11-3|TRBD2|TRBJ2-3
CASSAMLGGLAIEGADTQYF
TGTGCCAGCAGCGCGATGCTTGGGGGACTAGCGATCGAAGGCGCAGATACGCAGTATTTT
>NA|TRBV5-1|TRBD1|TRBJ1-2
CASSLPTGDYGYTF
TGCGCCAGCAGCTTGCCGACAGGGGACTATGGCTACACCTTC
>many|TRBV7-3|NA|TRBJ2-5
CASSLLGGGQETQYF
TGTGCCAGCAGCTTATTGGGGGGAGGACAAGAGACCCAGTACTTC
>NA|TRBV7-8|NA|TRBJ2-2
CAGIKHKRHTGELFF
TGTGCCGGCATCAAACATAAACGGCACACCGGGGAGCTGTTTTTT
>hyperexpanded|TRBV20-1|NA|TRBJ1-1
CSARDLMGMGGPGTEAFF
TGCAGTGCTAGAGATCTCATGGGAATGGGGGGGCCAGGCACTGAAGCTTTCTTT
>NA|TRBV5-1|NA|TRBJ1-1
CASSLEFTTNTEAFF
TGCGCCAGCAGCTTGGAGTTCACGACTAACACTGAAGCTTTCTTT
>few|TRBV28|NA|TRBJ2-7
CASTGGQGQYF
TGTGCCAGCACCGGGGGGCAGGGGCAGTACTTC
>NA|TRBV12-3/TRBV12-4|NA|TRBJ2-7
CASSLGDYEQYF
TGTGCCAGCAGTTTGGGGGACTACGAGCAGTACTTC
>NA|TRBV7-2|NA|TRBJ2-4
CASSLGRNIQYF
TGTGCCAGCAGCTTAGGGCGAAACATTCAGTACTTC
>many|TRBV4-3|TRBD2|TRBJ2-1
CASSQADGTSYEQFF
TGCGCCAGCAGCCAAGCGGACGGGACTAGCTATGAGCAGTTCTTC